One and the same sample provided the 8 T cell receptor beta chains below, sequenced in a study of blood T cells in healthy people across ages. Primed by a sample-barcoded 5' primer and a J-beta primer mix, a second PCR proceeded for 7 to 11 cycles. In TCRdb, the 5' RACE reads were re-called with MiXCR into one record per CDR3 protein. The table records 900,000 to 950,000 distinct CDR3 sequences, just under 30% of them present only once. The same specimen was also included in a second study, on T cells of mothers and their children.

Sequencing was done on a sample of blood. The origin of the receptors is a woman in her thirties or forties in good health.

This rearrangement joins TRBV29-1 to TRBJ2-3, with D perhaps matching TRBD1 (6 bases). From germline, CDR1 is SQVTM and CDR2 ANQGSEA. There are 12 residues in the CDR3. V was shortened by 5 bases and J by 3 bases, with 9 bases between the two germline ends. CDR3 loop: CSVPTGTDTQYF. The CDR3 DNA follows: TGCAGCGTTCCTACAGGGACAGATACGCAGTATTTT.

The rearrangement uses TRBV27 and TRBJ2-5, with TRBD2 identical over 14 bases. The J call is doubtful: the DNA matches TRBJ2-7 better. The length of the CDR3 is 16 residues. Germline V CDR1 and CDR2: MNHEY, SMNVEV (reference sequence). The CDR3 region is CASWGLAGDWGYEQYF. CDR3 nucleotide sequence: TGTGCCAGCTGGGGACTAGCGGGAGATTGGGGCTACGAGCAGTACTTC.

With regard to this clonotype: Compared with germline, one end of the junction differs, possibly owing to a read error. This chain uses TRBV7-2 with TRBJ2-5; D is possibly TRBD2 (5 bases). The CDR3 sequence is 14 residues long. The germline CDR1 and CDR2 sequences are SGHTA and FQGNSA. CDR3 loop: CAGSPLGPGETQYF. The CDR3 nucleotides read TGTGCCGGCAGCCCACTAGGGCCGGGGGAGACCCAGTACTTC. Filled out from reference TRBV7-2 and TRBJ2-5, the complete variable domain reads GAGVSQSPSNKVTEKGKDVELRCDPISGHTALYWYRQSLGQGLEFLIYFQGNSAPDKSGLPSDRFSAERTGGSVSTLTIQRTQQEDSAVYLCAGSPLGPGETQYFGPGTRLLVL.

DNA for the CDR3: TGTGCCACCAGTGATACCCTTGGACAGGGTGAAGCTTTCTTT. The encoded protein is CATSDTLGQGEAFF. The chain joins TRBV24-1 to TRBJ1-1; 8 bases fit TRBD1. In germline, CDR1 is KGHDR, CDR2 SFDVKD. The CDR3 spans 14 residues. The junction had 6 bases not matched to a gene; V was cut back by 3 bases and J by 7 bases.

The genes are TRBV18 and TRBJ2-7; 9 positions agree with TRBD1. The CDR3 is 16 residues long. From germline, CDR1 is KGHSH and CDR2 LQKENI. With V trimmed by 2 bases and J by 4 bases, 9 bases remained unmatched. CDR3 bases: TGTGCCAGCTCACCATCACAGGGGGCGAGTAGGTACGAGCAGTACTTC. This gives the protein CASSPSQGASRYEQYF.

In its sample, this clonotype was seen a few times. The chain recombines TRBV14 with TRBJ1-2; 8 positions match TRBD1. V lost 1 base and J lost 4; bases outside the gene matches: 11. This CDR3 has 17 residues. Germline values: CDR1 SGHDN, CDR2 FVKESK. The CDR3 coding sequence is TGTGCCAGCAGCCAAGGGACAGGGTCAGCCTTTTTCTATGGCTACACCTTC. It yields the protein CASSQGTGSAFFYGYTF.

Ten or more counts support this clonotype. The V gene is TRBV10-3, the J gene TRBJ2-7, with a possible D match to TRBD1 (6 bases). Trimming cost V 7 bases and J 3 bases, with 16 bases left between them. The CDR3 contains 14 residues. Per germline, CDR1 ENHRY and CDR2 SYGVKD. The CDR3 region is CAITENQGSYEQYF. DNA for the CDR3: TGTGCCATCACCGAAAATCAGGGGAGCTACGAGCAGTACTTC.

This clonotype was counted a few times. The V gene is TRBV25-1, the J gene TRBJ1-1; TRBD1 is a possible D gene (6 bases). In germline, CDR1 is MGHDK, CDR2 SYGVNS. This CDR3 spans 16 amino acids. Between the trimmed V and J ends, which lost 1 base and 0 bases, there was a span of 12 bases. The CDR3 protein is CASSESQGFMNTEAFF. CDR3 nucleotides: TGTGCCAGCAGTGAATCTCAGGGGTTCATGAACACTGAAGCTTTCTTT.